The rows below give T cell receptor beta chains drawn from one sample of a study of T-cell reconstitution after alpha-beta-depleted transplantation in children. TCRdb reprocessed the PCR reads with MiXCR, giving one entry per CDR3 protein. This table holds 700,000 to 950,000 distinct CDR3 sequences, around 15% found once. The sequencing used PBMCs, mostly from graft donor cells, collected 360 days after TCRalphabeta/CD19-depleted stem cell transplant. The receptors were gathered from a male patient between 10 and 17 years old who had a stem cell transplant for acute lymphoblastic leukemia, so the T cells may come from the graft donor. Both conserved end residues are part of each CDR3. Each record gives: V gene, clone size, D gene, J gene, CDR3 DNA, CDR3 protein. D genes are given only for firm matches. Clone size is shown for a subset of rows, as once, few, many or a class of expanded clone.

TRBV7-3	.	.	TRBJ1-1	TGTGCCAGCAGCGTCGACAGTTCGAACACTGAAGCTTTCTTT	CASSVDSSNTEAFF
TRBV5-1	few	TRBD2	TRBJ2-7	TGCGCCAGCAGCTTGGCGAATAGCGGGATCGACGAGCAGTACTTC	CASSLANSGIDEQYF
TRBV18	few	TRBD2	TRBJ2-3	TGTGCCAGCTCCCCCTCTGGACTAGCGGGTACGAATACGCAGTATTTT	CASSPSGLAGTNTQYF
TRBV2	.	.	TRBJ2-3	TGTGCCAGCAGTGAAGCGCCCGGAGTTGCAGATACGCAGTATTTT	CASSEAPGVADTQYF
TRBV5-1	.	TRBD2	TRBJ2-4	TGCGCCAGCAGACTAGCGGGAGAAGGTCGGAACATTCAGTACTTC	CASRLAGEGRNIQYF
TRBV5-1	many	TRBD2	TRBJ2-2	TGCGCCAGCAGCTCTGGTTGGCTAGCGGACACCGGGGAGCTGTTTTTT	CASSSGWLADTGELFF
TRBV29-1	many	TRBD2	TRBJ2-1	TGCAGCGTTTGGGATTTTCCGGGACTAACTTTGGATGAGCAGTTCTTC	CSVWDFPGLTLDEQFF
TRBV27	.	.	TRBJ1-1	TGTGCCAGCCCGACACTTTCGTGGACTGAAGCTTTCTTT	CASPTLSWTEAFF
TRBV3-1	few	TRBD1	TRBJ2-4	TGTGCCAGCAGCCGACAGGGGACAGGGCCAAAAGGCATTCAGTACTTC	CASSRQGTGPKGIQYF
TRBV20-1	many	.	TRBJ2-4	TGCAGTGCTAGAGACCGGCTCGAGGGCGGGATGGCCAAAAACATTCAGTACTTC	CSARDRLEGGMAKNIQYF
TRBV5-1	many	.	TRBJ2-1	TGTGCCAGCAGCTTAGGAGGGAGTTACAATGAGCAGTTCTTC	CASSLGGSYNEQFF
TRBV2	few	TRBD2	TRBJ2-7	TGTGCCAGCAGACTAGCGGAAACCTACGAGCAGTACTTC	CASRLAETYEQYF
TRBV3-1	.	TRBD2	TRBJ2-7	TGTGCCAGCAGCCACTGGCGGGAGACGGACGAGCAGTACTTC	CASSHWRETDEQYF
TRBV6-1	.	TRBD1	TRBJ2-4	TGTGCCAGCAGGGACAGGGGGAACGGAAACATTCAGTACTTC	CASRDRGNGNIQYF
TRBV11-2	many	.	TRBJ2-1	TGTGCCAGCAGCTCCGATGCGGGTGAGCAGTTCTTC	CASSSDAGEQFF
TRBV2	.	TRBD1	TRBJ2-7	TGTGCCAGCAGTGTGGCAGGGACAGGGCGGTACGAGCAGTACTTC	CASSVAGTGRYEQYF
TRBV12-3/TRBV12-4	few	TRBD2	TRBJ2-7	TGTGCCAGCAGTTTCTCTAGCGGGCGCCCTCACGAGCAGTACTTC	CASSFSSGRPHEQYF
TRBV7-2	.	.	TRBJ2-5	TGTGCCAGCAGCTCCGACCCGGGAGAAGAGACCCAGTACTTC	CASSSDPGEETQYF
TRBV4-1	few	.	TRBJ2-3	TGCGCCAGCAGCCAAGTTTTTGATACGCAGTATTTT	CASSQVFDTQYF
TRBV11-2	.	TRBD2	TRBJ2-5	TGTGCCAGCAGCTCAGACGGCGGGAGGGATGAAGAGACCCAGTACTTC	CASSSDGGRDEETQYF
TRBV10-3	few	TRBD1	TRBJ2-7	TGTGCCATCAGTGAGTCTGGACAGGGACGGTACGAGCAGTACTTC	CAISESGQGRYEQYF
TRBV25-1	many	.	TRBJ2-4	TGTGCCAGCAGTGAATTGGGGACCTCGAACATTCAGTACTTC	CASSELGTSNIQYF
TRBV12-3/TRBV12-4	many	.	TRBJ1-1	TGTGCCAGCATTCGAGGTTTTACTGAAGCTTTCTTT	CASIRGFTEAFF
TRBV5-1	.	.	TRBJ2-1	TGCGCCAGCAGCTTGGTATGGGGGGAGCAGTTCTTC	CASSLVWGEQFF
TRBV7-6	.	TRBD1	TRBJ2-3	TGTGCCAGCAGCTTAGCGACGCCCGGGACAGGGAACCCCTACCCCACAGATACGCAGTATTTT	CASSLATPGTGNPYPTDTQYF
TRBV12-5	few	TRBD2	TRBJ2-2	TGTGCTAGTGGTTTCTCCCTCTCGAAGGGACTACCTCTTTTGAACACCGGGGAGCTGTTTTTT	CASGFSLSKGLPLLNTGELFF
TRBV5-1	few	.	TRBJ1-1	TGCGCCAGCAGCTTGAGGGCCGGGCCGGGAGAAGCTTTCTTT	CASSLRAGPGEAFF
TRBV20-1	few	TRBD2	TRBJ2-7	TGCAGTGCTAGAGATCGTAGACTAGCGGGAGGGTACTACGAGCAGTACTTC	CSARDRRLAGGYYEQYF
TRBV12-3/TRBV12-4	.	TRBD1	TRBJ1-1	TGTGCCAGCAGTTTAGTAAAAGTCAGGGGGGTATATTCCGCTTTCTTT	CASSLVKVRGVYSAFF
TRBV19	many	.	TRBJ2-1	TGTGCCAGTAGCGGTTCTTACAATGAGCAGTTCTTC	CASSGSYNEQFF
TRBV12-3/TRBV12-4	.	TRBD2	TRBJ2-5	TGTGCCTTCAGTTTATGGGAGTGGGACTACCGGTCGGAGGAGACCCAGTACTTC	CAFSLWEWDYRSEETQYF
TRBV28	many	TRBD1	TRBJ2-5	TGTGCCAGCAGTCCGGCAGGGGGCTCGGAGACCCAGTACTTC	CASSPAGGSETQYF
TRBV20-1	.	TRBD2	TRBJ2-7	TGCAGTGCTAGAAATAGCGGGAGGCTCTACGAGCAGTACTTC	CSARNSGRLYEQYF
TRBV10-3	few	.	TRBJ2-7	TGTGCCACCCGGAGGGGCGGGACCGAGTCCTACGAGCAGTACTTC	CATRRGGTESYEQYF
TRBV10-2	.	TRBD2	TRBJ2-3	TGCGCCAGCATCCCCGGACTAGCGGGAGGGCCGGACACAGATACGCAGTATTTT	CASIPGLAGGPDTDTQYF
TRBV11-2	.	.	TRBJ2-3	.	CASSYTFGLAGIDTQYF
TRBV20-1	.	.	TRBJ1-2	TGCAGTGCTAGAGGTCCTAGGGCCACGCGTTACCGCCATGGCTACACCTTC	CSARGPRATRYRHGYTF
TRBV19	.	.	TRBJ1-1	TGTGCCAGTAGTATACAGGGATATGAAGCTTTCTTT	CASSIQGYEAFF
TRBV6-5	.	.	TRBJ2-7	TGTGCCAGCAGTTACCCACAGGGTGGAACTATCTACGAGCAGTACTTC	CASSYPQGGTIYEQYF
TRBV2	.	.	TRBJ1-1	TGTGCCAGCAGTGAAGAGCCTAACACTGAAGCTTTCTTT	CASSEEPNTEAFF
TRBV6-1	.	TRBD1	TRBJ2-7	TGTGCCAGCAGCCACGACAGGGTAATGAACGAGCAGTACTTC	CASSHDRVMNEQYF
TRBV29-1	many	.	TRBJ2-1	TGCAGCGTTGCGGGGGTCTACAATGAGCAGTTCTTC	CSVAGVYNEQFF
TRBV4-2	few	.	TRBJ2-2	TGTGCCAGCAGCCGACAAATGGCCGGGCGTGGCGGGGAGCTGTTTTTT	CASSRQMAGRGGELFF
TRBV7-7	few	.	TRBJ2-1	TGTGCCAGCAGCTTACGGTACGGGAACAATGAGCAGTTCTTC	CASSLRYGNNEQFF
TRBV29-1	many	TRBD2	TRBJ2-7	TGCAGCACCGCGGGGCGTTGGGCTAGCGGGAGACTCAACGAGCAGTACTTC	CSTAGRWASGRLNEQYF
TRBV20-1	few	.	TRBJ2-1	TGCAGTGCTAGAGATAAGGGCTGGGGGGGCGCCCACTACAATGAGCAGTTCTTC	CSARDKGWGGAHYNEQFF
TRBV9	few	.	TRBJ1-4	TGTGCCAGCAGCGTAGTCCCTCAGGGGACTAATGAAAAACTGTTTTTT	CASSVVPQGTNEKLFF
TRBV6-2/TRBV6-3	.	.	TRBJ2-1	TGTGCCAGCAGAGGGTTATGGGATAACAGGTTCTTC	CASRGLWDNRFF
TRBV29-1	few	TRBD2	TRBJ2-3	TGCAGCGCGAGCGGGAGGGCCCGAGACTCTACACGTCGGTATTTT	CSASGRARDSTRRYF
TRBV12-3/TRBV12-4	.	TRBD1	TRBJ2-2	TGTGCCAGCAGTGAAAGAGGACAGGGGGCGTTCACCGGGGAGCTGTTTTTT	CASSERGQGAFTGELFF
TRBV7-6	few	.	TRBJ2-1	TGTGCCAGCAGCCCCCATGGGGTTGTCGATGAGCAGTTCTTC	CASSPHGVVDEQFF
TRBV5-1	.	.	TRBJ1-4	TGCGCCAGCAGCTTGTTAGCAGGGGTTGCAACTAATGAAAAACTGTTTTTT	CASSLLAGVATNEKLFF